This T cell receptor (beta chain) is from a study of shared T cell receptors in the human thymus. Clones were read by immunoSEQ multiplex PCR, and TCRdb kept only the in-frame ones, dropping some. Found here are approximately 730,000 clones, 80% to 90% of them singletons; the top ten hold under 0.012%. Germline V CDR1 and CDR2: SGHDT, YYEEEE. With 3 bases removed from V and 3 bases from J, the gap between germline ends came to 10 bases. CDR3 length: 13 residues. This sample was also put to use in a study of human thymus T cells.

This chain connects TRBV5-6 to TRBJ2-7; weak D call: TRBD1 (6 bases). The TCR was taken from a girl under three years old with a congenital heart defect. Sequenced material: thymocytes. CDR3 sequence: CASSWDTDYEQYF. The CDR3, as DNA: TGTGCCAGCAGCTGGGACACAGACTACGAGCAGTACTTC.